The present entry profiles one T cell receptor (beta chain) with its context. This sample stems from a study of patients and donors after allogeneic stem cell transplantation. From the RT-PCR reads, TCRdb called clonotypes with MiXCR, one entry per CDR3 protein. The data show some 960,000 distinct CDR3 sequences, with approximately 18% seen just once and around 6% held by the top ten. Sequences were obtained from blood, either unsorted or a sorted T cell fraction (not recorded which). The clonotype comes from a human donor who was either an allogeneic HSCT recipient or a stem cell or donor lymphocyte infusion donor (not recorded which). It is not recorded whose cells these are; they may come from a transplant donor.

The CDR3 loop is CASSQDATGPPEAFF. The CDR3 DNA sequence: TGCGCCAGCAGCCAAGACGCGACAGGCCCCCCAGAAGCTTTCTTT. The rearrangement links TRBV4-1 to TRBJ1-1, with a possible D match to TRBD1 (6 bases). The CDR3 extends over 15 amino acids. CDR1 and CDR2 from the germline V gene are MGHRA and YSYEKL. Trimming left V 0 bases short and J 8 bases short, with 16 bases between.